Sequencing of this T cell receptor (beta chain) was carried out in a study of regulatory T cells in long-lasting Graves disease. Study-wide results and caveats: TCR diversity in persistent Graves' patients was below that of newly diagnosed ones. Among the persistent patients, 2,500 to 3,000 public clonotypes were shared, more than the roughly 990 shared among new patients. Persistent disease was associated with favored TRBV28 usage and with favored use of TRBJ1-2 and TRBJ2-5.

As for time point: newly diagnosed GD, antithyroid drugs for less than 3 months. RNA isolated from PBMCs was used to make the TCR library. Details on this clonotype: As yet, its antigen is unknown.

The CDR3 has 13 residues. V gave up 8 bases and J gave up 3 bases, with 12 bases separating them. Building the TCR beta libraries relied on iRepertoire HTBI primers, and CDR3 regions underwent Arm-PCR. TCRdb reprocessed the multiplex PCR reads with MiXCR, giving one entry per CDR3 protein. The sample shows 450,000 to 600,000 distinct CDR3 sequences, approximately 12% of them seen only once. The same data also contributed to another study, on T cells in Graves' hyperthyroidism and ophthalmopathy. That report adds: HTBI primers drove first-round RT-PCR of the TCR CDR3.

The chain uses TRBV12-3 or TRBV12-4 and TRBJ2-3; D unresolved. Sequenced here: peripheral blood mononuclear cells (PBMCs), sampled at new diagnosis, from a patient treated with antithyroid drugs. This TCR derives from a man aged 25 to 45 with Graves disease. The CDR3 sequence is CASGLLRTDTQYF. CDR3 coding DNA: TGTGCCAGCGGTCTACTCCGAACAGATACGCAGTATTTT.